A single T cell receptor (beta chain) is shown here with its context. Sequencing was performed with immunoSEQ multiplex PCR; in TCRdb, only in-frame clones are kept and a portion is missing. Altogether over 150,000 clones are present, around nine tenths being singletons, with the ten largest covering around 0.6%. The sample originates from a study of blood T cell repertoires in COVID-19. The overall study: PBMCs, B-cell-depleted T cells, or T cells were the source of the cDNA or gDNA that made up the material.

The J segment lost 7 bases and the V segment lost 5 bases, leaving 6 bases of the junction unmatched. CDR1 is SGHAT and CDR2 is FQNNGV in the germline V gene. The CDR3 covers 15 residues. The rearrangement joins TRBV11-2 to TRBJ2-2; TRBD1 matches at 11 bases. The material sequenced was peripheral blood. The TCR was taken from a man aged 60 to 75 with COVID-19, enrolled during active disease. This chain's CDR3 is CASSQGQGAFGELFF. CDR3 DNA: TGTGCCAGCAGCCAAGGACAGGGGGCGTTCGGGGAGCTGTTTTTT.